Below are 22 T cell receptor beta chains sequenced from a single sample in a study of blood T cells in healthy people across ages. Together with a sample-barcoded 5' primer, a J-beta primer mix was included in a second PCR lasting roughly 6 to 12 cycles. MiXCR was run by TCRdb on the 5' RACE reads, yielding one entry per CDR3 protein. The repertoire holds about 1,500,000 distinct CDR3 sequences, with around 42% as singletons. Input material: blood. The receptor set was obtained from a woman aged 18-29 years in good health.

V gene TRBV4-1 combines with J gene TRBJ2-1, with 7 bases matching TRBD2. CDR1 MGHRA and CDR2 YSYEKL come from the germline V gene. CDR3 length: 16 residues. The V and J ends lost 1 base and 3 bases, in that order; junction bases with no gene match: 6. The CDR3 bases are TGCGCCAGCAGCCAAGTTGCGGGAGAGCTCTACAATGAGCAGTTCTTC. This encodes CASSQVAGELYNEQFF.

This clonotype was observed a few times. This sequence joins TRBV7-2 and TRBJ1-5; TRBD1 might be the D (6 bases). Germline V gene data show CDR1 as SGHTA and CDR2 as FQGNSA. The V and J ends lost 4 bases and 1 base respectively, with 14 bases between them. The CDR3 spans 16 residues. The CDR3 loop is CASSSHSRGSNQPQHF. CDR3 DNA sequence: TGTGCCAGCAGCTCGCACTCCAGGGGAAGCAATCAGCCCCAGCATTTT.

The chain recombines TRBV20-1 with TRBJ2-3, with 10 bases identical to TRBD2. The trim removed 6 bases at V and 4 bases at J, leaving 4 bases unmatched. Germline V gene data show CDR1 as DFQATT and CDR2 as SNEGSKA (reference sequence). CDR3 length: 13 amino acids. The CDR3 DNA is TGCAGTGCCCTACTAGCGGGGCCAGATACGCAGTATTTT. This gives the protein CSALLAGPDTQYF.

The rearrangement joins TRBV6-1 to TRBJ2-1; the D is unclear. The germline V gene has CDR1 MNHNS and CDR2 SASEGT. V dropped 4 bases and J dropped 0 bases, with 7 bases sitting between them. The CDR3 has 14 residues. The CDR3 DNA reads as TGTGCCAGCAGTGCGTACTCCTCCTACAATGAGCAGTTCTTC. Amino acid sequence: CASSAYSSYNEQFF.

The gene calls are TRBV10-3 and TRBJ2-6; TRBD1 might be the D (6 bases). The ends were cut back, 7 bases at V and 0 bases at J, with 10 bases in the middle. The CDR3 totals 15 residues. Germline assignment: CDR1 ENHRY and CDR2 SYGVKD. The CDR3, as DNA: TGTGCCATCACAGGGGAACACTCTGGGGCCAACGTCCTGACTTTC. Its protein product is CAITGEHSGANVLTF.

This sequence joins TRBV12-3 or TRBV12-4 and TRBJ1-3, with TRBD1 matching 7 bases. V lost 6 bases to trimming and J lost 7 bases; unmatched junction nucleotides: 6. The CDR3 loop spans 13 amino acids. CDR3 coding DNA: TGTGCCAGCAGCCAGACAGGGACGAACACCATATATTTT. Translation: CASSQTGTNTIYF.

The V and J genes are TRBV11-2 and TRBJ1-2; 8 nucleotides agree with TRBD1. Germline V gene sequence: CDR1 SGHAT, CDR2 FQNNGV. V gave up 5 bases and J gave up 4 bases; unmatched junction bases: 15. This CDR3 is 17 amino acids long. This chain's CDR3 is CASSLTTGAQAGYGYTF. As DNA, the CDR3 is TGTGCCAGCAGCCTTACGACAGGGGCCCAGGCCGGCTATGGCTACACCTTC. Looking up the rest from reference TRBV11-2 and TRBJ1-2 gives the full variable domain: EAGVAQSPRYKIIEKRQSVAFWCNPISGHATLYWYQQILGQGPKLLIQFQNNGVVDDSQLPKDRFSAERLKGVDSTLKIQPAKLEDSAVYLCASSLTTGAQAGYGYTFGSGTRLTVV.

The chain employs TRBV2 and TRBJ1-2; 8 bases agree with TRBD1. The germline V gene has CDR1 SNHLY and CDR2 FYNNEI. The CDR3 covers 15 residues. The J segment lost 8 bases and the V segment lost 4 bases, leaving 12 bases of the junction unmatched. The CDR3, as DNA: TGTGCCAGCAGTGCTTCGAGACAGGGGTTGATAGGCTACACCTTC. This translates into CASSASRQGLIGYTF.

This clonotype was found a few times. The chain couples TRBV7-2 to TRBJ2-7; D is perhaps TRBD1 (6 bases). Deletions cut 2 bases from V and 3 bases from J, with 11 bases between. Germline lookup yields CDR1 SGHTA and CDR2 FQGNSA. CDR3 length: 14 amino acids. CDR3 sequence: CASSLRDTNYEQYF. CDR3 nucleotides: TGTGCCAGCAGCTTACGGGACACCAACTACGAGCAGTACTTC.

This clonotype was recorded a few times. The chain uses TRBV10-3 and TRBJ2-1, with 11 positions matching TRBD2. The CDR3 runs to 14 residues. Germline lookup yields CDR1 ENHRY and CDR2 SYGVKD. The V and J ends lost 4 bases and 6 bases, in that order; junction bases with no gene match: 2. Written as DNA, the CDR3 is TGTGCCATCAGTGTGGGGACTAGCGGCAATGAGCAGTTCTTC. It specifies CAISVGTSGNEQFF.

This clonotype was observed a handful of times. The chain joins TRBV4-2 to TRBJ2-7, with a tentative D call TRBD2 (6 bases). Looked up from germline, CDR1 is LGHNA and CDR2 is YNFKEQ. This CDR3 region has 15 residues. V lost 0 bases and J 6 bases, leaving 15 bases between the germline ends. CDR3 loop: CASSQDWGSGVEQYF. DNA for the CDR3: TGTGCCAGCAGCCAAGATTGGGGGTCGGGGGTCGAGCAGTACTTC.

The chain links TRBV12-3 or TRBV12-4 to TRBJ2-3, with 7 bases identical to TRBD2. The CDR3 length is 16 residues. J lost 4 bases, V lost 6 bases, and 13 bases had no gene match. The CDR3 sequence: CASRSRAGDRPDTQYF. CDR3 bases: TGTGCCAGCAGGAGCCGGGCGGGGGACCGTCCAGATACGCAGTATTTT.

This rearrangement joins TRBV18 to TRBJ2-3; 7 bases fit TRBD2. V shed 6 bases, J shed 4 bases, and the junction held 10 bases outside the gene matches. The CDR3 totals 15 residues. Germline loops: CDR1 KGHSH, CDR2 LQKENI. Written as DNA, the CDR3 is TGTGCCAGCTCGCAGGCCGGGGGGTTTCCAGATACGCAGTATTTT. Amino acid sequence: CASSQAGGFPDTQYF.

This chain joins TRBV4-1 and TRBJ2-7, with 8 bases lining up with TRBD2. With V trimmed by 1 base and J by 4 bases, 9 bases remained unmatched. The germline gives CDR1 MGHRA, CDR2 YSYEKL. The CDR3 spans 16 residues. This CDR3 is CASSQVGLGGWYEQYF. DNA for the CDR3: TGCGCCAGCAGCCAAGTGGGACTAGGGGGTTGGTACGAGCAGTACTTC.

This clonotype was recorded once. The chain uses TRBV7-2 and TRBJ2-7, with 8 bases identical to TRBD1. Germline lookup yields CDR1 SGHTA and CDR2 FQGNSA. The CDR3 is 15 residues long. V trimming: 2 bases; J trimming: 5 bases; junction bases outside the gene matches: 8. The chain's CDR3 is CASSLRQGATHEQYF. In DNA, the CDR3 is TGTGCCAGCAGCTTACGGCAGGGGGCAACGCACGAGCAGTACTTC. Full variable domain (rest looked up from reference TRBV7-2 and TRBJ2-7): GAGVSQSPSNKVTEKGKDVELRCDPISGHTALYWYRQSLGQGLEFLIYFQGNSAPDKSGLPSDRFSAERTGGSVSTLTIQRTQQEDSAVYLCASSLRQGATHEQYFGPGTRLTVT.

V is TRBV6-5 and J is TRBJ1-2, with a possible D match to TRBD1 (6 bases). The CDR3 runs 14 residues. The V gene's germline CDR1 is MNHEY and CDR2 SVGAGI. V was trimmed by 2 bases and J by 8 bases, leaving 15 bases between them. The CDR3 sequence is CASSYRTAPRGYTF. The CDR3 nucleotides are TGTGCCAGCAGTTACCGGACAGCCCCGAGGGGCTACACCTTC.

The chain couples TRBV12-3 or TRBV12-4 to TRBJ2-1, with 9 bases matching TRBD2. J gave up 9 bases and V 7 bases, and 10 bases lay outside the gene matches. The CDR3 length is 14 residues. In nucleotides, the CDR3 is TGTGCCAGCACCCGAATAGCGGGAGATAGTGAGCAGTTCTTC. Its translation: CASTRIAGDSEQFF.

The chain carries TRBV4-1 and TRBJ1-5, with TRBD1 matching over 8 bases. The CDR3 extends over 17 amino acids. CDR1 and CDR2 from the germline V gene are MGHRA and YSYEKL. Germline trimming cut 2 bases from V and 7 bases from J; bases unmatched to any gene: 13. In nucleotides, the CDR3 is TGCGCCAGCAGCCAACTTCCTAAGGACAGGGTGGGCCAGCCCCAGCATTTT. It yields the protein CASSQLPKDRVGQPQHF.

This clonotype was found a few times. The J gene is TRBJ2-3, the V gene TRBV6-6, with D tentatively TRBD1 or TRBD2 (6 bases each). The V and J ends lost 6 bases and 5 bases respectively, with 18 bases between them. CDR1 MNHNY and CDR2 SVGAGI come from the germline V gene (reference sequence). There are 15 residues in the CDR3. The CDR3 DNA reads as TGTGCCAGCAGCGACTTCATCAGGGGAGGAGATACGCAGTATTTT. Its protein product is CASSDFIRGGDTQYF.

Ten or more counts support this clonotype. The chain has TRBV29-1 and TRBJ2-1, with 7 bases identical to TRBD2. V was clipped by 1 base and J by 4 bases; unmatched bases: 7. Germline V lookup: CDR1 SQVTM, CDR2 ANQGSEA. The CDR3 covers 15 residues. CDR3 DNA sequence: TGCAGCGTTGAAGGTTTAGGGACTACTTACAATGAGCAGTTCTTC. Amino acid sequence: CSVEGLGTTYNEQFF.

The CDR3 DNA reads as TGTGCCAGCAGCCCTACACTCGGACAGAAAGAGACCCAGTACTTC. Translating it yields CASSPTLGQKETQYF. V and J are TRBV12-3 or TRBV12-4 and TRBJ2-5, with D possibly being TRBD1 (6 bases). V lost 6 bases and J 3 bases, leaving 17 bases between the germline ends. The CDR3 has 15 amino acids.

V usage is TRBV6-2 or TRBV6-3 and J usage is TRBJ2-1; D ambiguous. The assigned J gene may be wrong: the sequence end matches TRBJ2-7 better. CDR3 length equals 14 residues. Germline CDR1 reads MNHEY; CDR2 reads SVGEGT. CDR3 region: CASSYSNPYNEQYF. CDR3 DNA: TGTGCCAGCAGTTACTCTAACCCCTACAATGAGCAGTACTTC.